This T cell receptor beta chain was retrieved from a study of blood T cells in healthy people across ages. The germline CDR1 and CDR2 sequences are KGHSH and LQKENI. CDR3 length equals 17 residues. Trimming shortened V by 1 base and J by 2 bases, and 16 bases separated the two germline ends. Together with a sample-barcoded 5' primer, a J-beta primer mix was included in a second PCR lasting roughly 6 to 12 cycles. Unique molecular identifiers of 12 random nucleotides labeled each cDNA. Via MiXCR, TCRdb re-called the 5' RACE reads, giving one row per CDR3 protein. This table holds about 970,000 distinct CDR3 sequences, about 53% found once.

This clonotype was obtained from an older woman in good health. V gene TRBV18 combines with J gene TRBJ2-3, with D tentatively TRBD1 (6 bases). Sequences were obtained from blood. CDR3 sequence reads: CASSPQLAGAYTDTQYF. CDR3 nucleotides: TGTGCCAGCTCACCACAACTGGCAGGGGCTTACACAGATACGCAGTATTTT. Variable domain in full (rest from reference TRBV18 and TRBJ2-3): NAGVMQNPRHLVRRRGQEARLRCSPMKGHSHVYWYRQLPEEGLKFMVYLQKENIIDESGMPKERFSAEFPKEGPSILRIQQVVRGDSAAYFCASSPQLAGAYTDTQYFGPGTRLTVL.